The rows below give T cell receptor beta chains drawn from one sample of a study of blood T cell repertoires in COVID-19. The repertoire was sequenced with immunoSEQ multiplex PCR; TCRdb's copy has only in-frame clones and lacks some. The data contain fewer than 90,000 clones, about three quarters of them singletons. Sample: peripheral blood. Every receptor here comes from a woman older than 75 with acute or convalescent COVID-19. Each CDR3 is given with its conserved first and last residue. The order of the fields is J gene, clone size, V gene, D gene, CDR3 length, CDR3 DNA, CDR3 protein. A D gene is named only where the DNA matches it firmly. Expanded clones get a size class; other rows say once, few or many, or leave the size out.

>TRBJ2-5|NA|TRBV10-2|TRBD2|15
TGCGCCAGCAGTGAGTCGCTAGCGGTTAGGGGGACCCAGTACTTC
CASSESLAVRGTQYF
>TRBJ2-1|NA|TRBV9|NA|14
TGTGCCAGCAGCGTAGGGGGGCCTGGCAATGAGCAGTTCTTC
CASSVGGPGNEQFF
>TRBJ2-1|NA|TRBV7-2|NA|16
TGTGCCAGCAGCTTAGCGGTGGGGGCCCCGTACAATGAGCAGTTCTTC
CASSLAVGAPYNEQFF
>TRBJ1-1|NA|TRBV10-1|NA|16
TGCGCCAGCAGTGAGTCGAGGCAGCTTTGGGACACTGAAGCTTTCTTT
CASSESRQLWDTEAFF
>TRBJ1-2|NA|TRBV24-1|TRBD1|18
TGTGCCACCAGTGATGCAGGGACAGCAGACCTAAAAAACTATGGCTACACCTTC
CATSDAGTADLKNYGYTF
>TRBJ2-5|NA|TRBV5-4|TRBD1|15
TGTGCCAGCAGCCGTATCGACAGGGACCGGGAGACCCAGTACTTC
CASSRIDRDRETQYF
>TRBJ1-3|NA|TRBV6-4|NA|17
TGTGCCAGCACCAAGGGGTACGGATCCATCTCTGGAAACACCATATATTTT
CASTKGYGSISGNTIYF
>TRBJ2-7|few|TRBV7-8|NA|13
TGTGCCAGCAGCCGGGACACATTATACGAGCAGTACTTC
CASSRDTLYEQYF
>TRBJ1-2|few|TRBV6-6|NA|14
TGTGCCAGCAATAGTAAGGGGCTTAACTATGGCTACACCTTC
CASNSKGLNYGYTF
>TRBJ2-7|NA|TRBV6-5|TRBD1|13
TGTGCCAGCAGTTACACTCCAGGGGGCGAGCAGTACTTC
CASSYTPGGEQYF
>TRBJ1-2|NA|TRBV27|TRBD1|11
TGTGCCACTCGGACAGGGCGGGAGTACACCTTC
CATRTGREYTF
>TRBJ1-4|NA|TRBV7-2|TRBD1|14
TGTGCCAGCAGCCAAGGGGGCTTAGGGGAAAAACTGTTTTTT
CASSQGGLGEKLFF
>TRBJ1-2|NA|TRBV7-9|NA|16
TGTGCCAGCAGCTTAGCGCTTGATGGCAGTGGCTATGGCTACACCTTC
CASSLALDGSGYGYTF
>TRBJ1-4|NA|TRBV15|NA|21
TGTGCCACCAGCAGAGATTGGGTGAACAGGGCCGCTGGAACAACTAATGAAAAACTGTTTTTT
CATSRDWVNRAAGTTNEKLFF
>TRBJ2-5|NA|TRBV30|NA|13
TGTGCCTGGAGCGTAGGGGGCCAAGAGACCCAGTACTTC
CAWSVGGQETQYF
>TRBJ2-3|NA|TRBV11-2|TRBD2|17
TGTGCCAGCACCATTGGGACTAGCGGGGGGAGGGCAGATACGCAGTATTTT
CASTIGTSGGRADTQYF
>TRBJ2-5|few|TRBV5-6|TRBD2|17
TGTGCCAGCAGCCCTTATAGGACTAGCGGGGGTAGAGAGACCCAGTACTTC
CASSPYRTSGGRETQYF
>TRBJ2-1|NA|TRBV7-2|NA|15
TGTGCCAGCAGCTCGGGACTGAGCTCCTACAATGAGCAGTTCTTC
CASSSGLSSYNEQFF
>TRBJ1-2|NA|TRBV5-1|NA|14
TGCGCCAGCAGCTTGGAGGCAGGTACCCATGGCTACACCTTC
CASSLEAGTHGYTF
>TRBJ2-3|NA|TRBV5-1|TRBD2|16
TGCGCCAGCAGAGTACGATCTAGCGGGGGTGCAGATACGCAGTATTTT
CASRVRSSGGADTQYF
>TRBJ2-7|once|TRBV5-1|NA|16
TGCGCCAGCAGCTTGGCCGACGCAGGGGAGGGCTACGAGCAGTACTTC
CASSLADAGEGYEQYF
>TRBJ1-1|NA|TRBV7-9|NA|15
TGTGCCAGCAGCCCGCGCGCGGGCGGCAACACTGAAGCTTTCTTT
CASSPRAGGNTEAFF
>TRBJ2-7|NA|TRBV30|TRBD2|11
TGTGCCTGGGGGACTAACTACGAGCAGTACTTC
CAWGTNYEQYF
>TRBJ1-2|few|TRBV30|NA|13
TGTGCCTGGAGTGTAAAGGGGAACTATGGCTACACCTTC
CAWSVKGNYGYTF
>TRBJ1-1|NA|TRBV30|TRBD1|15
TGTGCCTGGACCACAGGGGACGGAAGAGTTCTTGAAGCTTTCTTT
CAWTTGDGRVLEAFF
>TRBJ1-2|NA|TRBV28|TRBD1|16
TGTGCCAGCCGGATCCGAAGACAGGGCAGGGGTTATGGCTACACCTTC
CASRIRRQGRGYGYTF
>TRBJ2-7|few|TRBV7-8|TRBD1|16
TGTGCCAGCAGCCCCCGGCGGACAGGAGCTACCTACGAGCAGTACTTC
CASSPRRTGATYEQYF
>TRBJ1-6|NA|TRBV28|NA|16
TGTGCCAGCAGGCTCCCAGTAAGCTCCTATAATTCACCCCTCCACTTT
CASRLPVSSYNSPLHF
>TRBJ1-1|NA|TRBV10-3|TRBD1|14
TGTGCCATCATGGACAGGGGGATGAACACTGAAGCTTTCTTT
CAIMDRGMNTEAFF
>TRBJ1-1|NA|TRBV10-3|NA|15
TGTGCCATCAGTGAGGGGCAGGGGTTAGGCACTGAAGCTTTCTTT
CAISEGQGLGTEAFF